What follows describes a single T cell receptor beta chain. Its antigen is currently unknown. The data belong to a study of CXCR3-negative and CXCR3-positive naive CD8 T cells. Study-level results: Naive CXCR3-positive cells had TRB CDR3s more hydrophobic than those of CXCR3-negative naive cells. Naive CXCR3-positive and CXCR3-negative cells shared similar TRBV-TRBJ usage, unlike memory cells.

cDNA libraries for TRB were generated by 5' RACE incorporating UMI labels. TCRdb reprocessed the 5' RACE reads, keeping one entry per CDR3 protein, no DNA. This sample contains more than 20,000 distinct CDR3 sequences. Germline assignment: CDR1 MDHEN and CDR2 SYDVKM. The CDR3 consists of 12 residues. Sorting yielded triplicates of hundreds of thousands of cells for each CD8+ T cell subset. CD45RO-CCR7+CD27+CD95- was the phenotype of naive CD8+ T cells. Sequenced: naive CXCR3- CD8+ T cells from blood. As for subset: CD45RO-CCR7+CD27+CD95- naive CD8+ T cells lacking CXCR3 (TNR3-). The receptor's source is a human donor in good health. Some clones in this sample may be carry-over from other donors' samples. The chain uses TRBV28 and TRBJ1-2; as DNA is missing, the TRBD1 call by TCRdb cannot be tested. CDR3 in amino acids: CASSLQGGGYTF.